Presented here are 22 T cell receptor beta chains from one specimen sequenced in a study of blood T cells in healthy people across ages. PCR was performed a second time for roughly 7 to 12 cycles using a sample-barcoded 5' primer and a J-beta primer mix. A single record per CDR3 protein comes from TCRdb applying MiXCR to the 5' RACE reads. This sample has 1.5 million to 2 million distinct CDR3 sequences, with 28% found just once. The sample was blood. These receptors originate from a woman aged 25 to 39 in good health.

This clonotype was observed at least ten times. The chain employs TRBV5-1 and TRBJ2-4, with D possibly TRBD2 on 6 matching bases. The germline V gene has CDR1 SGHRS and CDR2 YFSETQ. V lost 0 bases to trimming and J lost 3 bases, with 19 bases between them. This CDR3 region has 18 residues. The CDR3 region is CASSLVVSPNGGKNIQYF. Here the CDR3 DNA reads TGCGCCAGCAGCTTGGTTGTCAGCCCAAACGGGGGCAAAAACATTCAGTACTTC. Combining the CDR3 with reference TRBV5-1 and TRBJ2-4 gives the whole variable domain KAGVTQTPRYLIKTRGQQVTLSCSPISGHRSVSWYQQTPGQGLQFLFEYFSETQRNKGNFPGRFSGRQFSNSRSEMNVSTLELGDSALYLCASSLVVSPNGGKNIQYFGAGTRLSVL.

The sample holds a few counts of this clonotype. The rearrangement links TRBV6-5 to TRBJ2-6; the D is unclear. Per germline, CDR1 MNHEY and CDR2 SVGAGI. V lost 6 bases, J lost 6 bases, and 9 bases lay in between. The CDR3 spans 13 residues. The CDR3 sequence is CASRPHSANVLTF. The CDR3 nucleotides read TGTGCCAGCAGGCCCCACTCGGCCAACGTCCTGACTTTC.

Points on this clonotype: The germline gene is not matched at one end of the junction; a read error may be the cause. The CDR3 region has the DNA TGCAGTGCTAGCCCCCTGAGCTACGAGAAGTACTTC. This sequence encodes CSASPLSYEKYF. This chain links TRBV20-1 with TRBJ2-7, with no clear D. Looked up from germline, CDR1 is DFQATT and CDR2 is SNEGSKA (reference sequence). The CDR3 loop spans 12 amino acids.

This clonotype was found a few times. The rearrangement links TRBV20-1 to TRBJ2-1, with D perhaps given as TRBD1 or TRBD2 (5 bases each). There are 14 residues in the CDR3. CDR1 is DFQATT and CDR2 is SNEGSKA in the germline V gene (reference sequence). As DNA, the CDR3 is TGCAGCGGGATCCGGGACGCCGGATACAATGAGCAGTTCTTC. Its protein is CSGIRDAGYNEQFF.

CDR3 in DNA: TGCAGTGCTAGAGATCGGGGGGCCCTTGGGGACGAGCAGTACTTC. Its translation: CSARDRGALGDEQYF. The chain is built from TRBV20-1 and TRBJ2-7; tentatively, D is TRBD2 (7 bases). Trimming left V 0 bases short and J 5 bases short, with 17 bases between. Germline CDR1 is DFQATT and CDR2 is SNEGSKA (reference sequence). The CDR3 is 15 residues long.

Only a few counts were recorded for this clonotype. The chain has TRBV2 and TRBJ2-7; maybe TRBD1 (5 bases). V was cut by 6 bases and J by 2 bases, with 14 bases left in between. The CDR3 contains 14 residues. The germline V gene has CDR1 SNHLY and CDR2 FYNNEI. CDR3 nucleotide sequence: TGTGCCAGCAGACGCAGGGTAGCTACCTACGAGCAGTACTTC. It encodes CASRRRVATYEQYF. Filled out from reference TRBV2 and TRBJ2-7, the complete variable domain reads EPEVTQTPSHQVTQMGQEVILRCVPISNHLYFYWYRQILGQKVEFLVSFYNNEISEKSEIFDDQFSVERPDGSNFTLKIRSTKLEDSAMYFCASRRRVATYEQYFGPGTRLTVT.

V and J are TRBV5-1 and TRBJ2-3, with 12 bases lining up with TRBD2. The CDR3 loop spans 18 amino acids. V was pared by 3 bases and J by 1 base, with 9 bases of the junction left unmatched. Germline V gene sequence: CDR1 SGHRS, CDR2 YFSETQ. CDR3 loop: CASSSGLAGRDGTDTQYF. In DNA, the CDR3 is TGCGCCAGCAGCTCGGGACTAGCGGGCCGCGACGGCACAGATACGCAGTATTTT.

The rearrangement uses TRBV28 and TRBJ2-7; 9 bases are shared with TRBD1. This CDR3 spans 14 amino acids. The V gene's germline CDR1 is MDHEN and CDR2 SYDVKM. The V gene end was trimmed by 9 bases and the J gene end by 3 bases; junction bases not matched to a gene: 9. In DNA form, the CDR3 reads TGTGCCAGTGATTGGACAGGGGCGAGCTACGAGCAGTACTTC. Residues: CASDWTGASYEQYF.

There are a few counts of this clonotype. This chain links TRBV27 with TRBJ1-2; D gene unclear. Trimming shortened V by 3 bases and J by 1 base, and 12 bases separated the two germline ends. CDR1 is MNHEY and CDR2 is SMNVEV in the germline V gene (reference sequence). This CDR3 region has 15 residues. This CDR3 is CASSFRPRVNYGYTF. The CDR3 region has the DNA TGTGCCAGCAGTTTCCGCCCTCGGGTTAACTATGGCTACACCTTC.

This clonotype showed up just a few times. The rearrangement joins TRBV9 to TRBJ1-2, with a tentative D call TRBD1 (5 bases). The CDR3 loop spans 13 amino acids. V was cut by 0 bases and J by 5 bases, with 8 bases left in between. The germline gives CDR1 SGDLS, CDR2 YYNGEE. The CDR3 bases are TGTGCCAGCAGCGTAGGACAGAGGTATGGCTACACCTTC. It codes for CASSVGQRYGYTF.

V usage is TRBV29-1 and J usage is TRBJ2-7, with TRBD2 matching 14 bases. The germline V gene has CDR1 SQVTM and CDR2 ANQGSEA. The CDR3 has 16 residues. The trim removed 4 bases at V and 6 bases at J, leaving 11 bases unmatched. In DNA, the CDR3 is TGCAGCGTTGGGGGACTAGCGGGAGAAGCGACTACCGAGCAGTACTTC. It translates to CSVGGLAGEATTEQYF.

This chain joins TRBV12-3 or TRBV12-4 and TRBJ2-1, with no clear D. CDR3 length: 12 amino acids. V was shortened by 2 bases and J by 10 bases, with 9 bases between the two germline ends. CDR3 region: CASSLSSYEQFF. The CDR3 DNA is TGTGCCAGCAGTTTATCGTCCTACGAGCAGTTCTTC.

The CDR3 region is CSAELAGAYADTQYF. The CDR3 DNA sequence: TGCAGTGCGGAACTAGCGGGGGCTTACGCAGATACGCAGTATTTT. The gene calls are TRBV20-1 and TRBJ2-3; the match to TRBD2 covers 11 bases. In germline, CDR1 is DFQATT, CDR2 SNEGSKA (reference sequence). V shed 6 bases and J 4 bases; nucleotides not matched to a gene: 9. The length of the CDR3 is 15 residues.

At least ten counts were recorded for this clonotype. The chain links TRBV4-1 to TRBJ2-7, with a possible D match to TRBD2 (6 bases). V was shortened by 3 bases and J by 4 bases, with 10 bases between the two germline ends. Germline V gene lookup returns CDR1 MGHRA and CDR2 YSYEKL. The CDR3 is 13 residues long. CDR3 residues: CASSHPGEYEQYF. The DNA of the CDR3 is TGCGCCAGCAGCCATCCGGGAGAGTACGAGCAGTACTTC.

The chain combines TRBV29-1 with TRBJ2-3, with TRBD2 identical over 7 bases. The germline V gene encodes CDR1 SQVTM and CDR2 ANQGSEA. Trimming took 7 bases from V and 4 from J; bases not matched to a gene: 11. This CDR3 is built from 14 residues. The CDR3 DNA reads TGCAGCGGGCTACTAGCGATTTACGCAGATACGCAGTATTTT. Its protein is CSGLLAIYADTQYF.

The chain combines TRBV11-3 with TRBJ2-2; no definite D call. The V end lost 0 bases, the J end lost 7 bases, and 6 bases lay between the germline ends. Germline CDR1 SGHNT, CDR2 YENEEA. The CDR3 length is 13 residues. CDR3 region: CASSLDVGGELFF. The CDR3 DNA reads TGTGCCAGCAGCTTAGATGTCGGCGGGGAGCTGTTTTTT. The full variable domain, rest sourced from reference TRBV11-3 and TRBJ2-2, is EAGVVQSPRYKIIEKKQPVAFWCNPISGHNTLYWYLQNLGQGPELLIRYENEEAVDDSQLPKDRFSAERLKGVDSTLKIQPAELGDSAVYLCASSLDVGGELFFGEGSRLTVL.

In its sample, this clonotype was seen a few times. The CDR3: CASSFRDRVNGYTF. The CDR3 DNA reads as TGTGCCAGCAGCTTCCGGGACAGGGTGAATGGCTACACCTTC. V and J are TRBV7-9 and TRBJ1-2, with 9 bases fitting TRBD1. Trimming took 3 bases from V and 6 from J; bases not matched to a gene: 5. This CDR3 is built from 14 residues. Germline loops: CDR1 SEHNR, CDR2 FQNEAQ (reference sequence). Full variable domain (outside the CDR3, taken from reference TRBV7-9 and TRBJ1-2): DTGVSQNPRHKITKRGQNVTFRCDPISEHNRLYWYRQTLGQGPEFLTYFQNEAQLEKSRLLSDRFSAERPKGSFSTLEIQRTEQGDSAMYLCASSFRDRVNGYTFGSGTRLTVV.

This chain joins TRBV3-1 and TRBJ2-3, with D perhaps TRBD2 (6 bases). The germline V and J ends were trimmed by 4 bases and 1 base, with 12 bases remaining between them. This CDR3 region has 15 residues. Germline V gene lookup returns CDR1 LGHDT and CDR2 YNNKEL (reference sequence). CDR3 in amino acids: CASSPVGGGTDTQYF. DNA of the CDR3: TGTGCCAGCAGCCCGGTCGGCGGGGGCACAGATACGCAGTATTTT.

This clonotype was found many times. This chain links TRBV20-1 with TRBJ2-7, with a tentative D call TRBD2 (5 bases). Trimming shortened V by 0 bases and J by 6 bases, and 15 bases separated the two germline ends. Germline lookup yields CDR1 DFQATT and CDR2 SNEGSKA (reference sequence). CDR3 length equals 14 residues. CDR3: CSAREWEQALEQYF. CDR3 nucleotides: TGCAGTGCTAGAGAGTGGGAGCAGGCACTCGAGCAGTACTTC.

V gene TRBV20-1 combines with J gene TRBJ1-6, with TRBD1 identical over 7 bases. The germline V gene has CDR1 DFQATT and CDR2 SNEGSKA (reference sequence). The CDR3 spans 14 residues. J gave up 9 bases and V 6 bases, and 11 bases lay outside the gene matches. This CDR3 reads CSAIEGQLGSPLHF. CDR3 sequence (DNA): TGCAGTGCAATAGAGGGACAGTTGGGTTCACCCCTCCACTTT.

This clonotype was recorded at least ten times. The chain combines TRBV20-1 with TRBJ2-6; no clear D gene. V dropped 6 bases and J dropped 4 bases, with 10 bases sitting between them. CDR1 DFQATT and CDR2 SNEGSKA come from the germline V gene (reference sequence). The CDR3 is made up of 13 amino acids. The CDR3 loop reads CSARYSGANVLTF. DNA for the CDR3: TGCAGTGCCAGGTACTCGGGGGCCAACGTCCTGACTTTC.

The gene calls are TRBV18 and TRBJ1-5; D unresolved. The length of the CDR3 is 13 residues. Germline V gene data show CDR1 as KGHSH and CDR2 as LQKENI. Deletions cut 4 bases from V and 6 bases from J, with 10 bases between. CDR3 residues: CASSQGKGQPQHF. CDR3 bases: TGTGCCAGCTCACAGGGTAAGGGTCAGCCCCAGCATTTT.